The clone carrying this TCR beta chain has a single count. Antigen unknown. This CDR3 is 14 amino acids long. V shed 7 bases and J 0 bases; nucleotides not matched to a gene: 6. Per germline, CDR1 GTSNPN and CDR2 SVGIG (reference sequence). These data come from a study of shared clonotypes between healthy human individuals. Whole-study findings and limits: As a rule, naive subsets had a larger estimated richness than memory subsets. Only blood was sampled, and tissue TCR repertoires likely differ from blood ones.

Method: immunoSEQ multiplex PCR; TCRdb's copy keeps in-frame clones and lacks some. The sample comprises roughly 2,300,000 clones, around 93% of which are singletons, and roughly 0.34% rests with the top ten. This sequence originates from a man in his late teens or twenties in good health. Some clones in this sample may be carry-over from other donors' samples. Specimen: naive CD4+ T cells from PBMCs. The sample's subset: CD45RA+ positively selected. The V and J genes are TRBV30 and TRBJ1-3; TRBD1 agrees at 7 bases. The CDR3 sequence: CAYSGTASGNTIYF. DNA of the CDR3: TGTGCCTACTCCGGGACAGCCTCTGGAAACACCATATATTTT.